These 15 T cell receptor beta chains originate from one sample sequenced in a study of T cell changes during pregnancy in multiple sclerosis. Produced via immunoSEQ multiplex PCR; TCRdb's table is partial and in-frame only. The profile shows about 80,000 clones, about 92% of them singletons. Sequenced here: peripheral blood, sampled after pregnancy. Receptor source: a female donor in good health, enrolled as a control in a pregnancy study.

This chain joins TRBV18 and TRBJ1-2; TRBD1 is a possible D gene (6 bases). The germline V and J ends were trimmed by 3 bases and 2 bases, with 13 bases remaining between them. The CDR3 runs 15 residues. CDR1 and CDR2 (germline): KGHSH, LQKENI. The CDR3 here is CASSPGQPTNYGYTF. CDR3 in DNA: TGTGCCAGCTCACCCGGACAGCCCACCAACTATGGCTACACCTTC.

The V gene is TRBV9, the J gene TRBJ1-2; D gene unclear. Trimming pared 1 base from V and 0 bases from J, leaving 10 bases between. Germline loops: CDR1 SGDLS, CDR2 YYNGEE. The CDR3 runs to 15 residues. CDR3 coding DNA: TGTGCCAGCAGCGTATCACTGGAGCCTAACTATGGCTACACCTTC. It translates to CASSVSLEPNYGYTF.

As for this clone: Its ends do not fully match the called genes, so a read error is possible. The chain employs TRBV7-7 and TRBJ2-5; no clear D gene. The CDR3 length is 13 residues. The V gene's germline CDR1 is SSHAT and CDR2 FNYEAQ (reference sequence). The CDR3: CASSLGAQETQYF. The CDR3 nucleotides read TGTGCTAGCAGCCTAGGAGCACAAGAGACCCAGTACTTC.

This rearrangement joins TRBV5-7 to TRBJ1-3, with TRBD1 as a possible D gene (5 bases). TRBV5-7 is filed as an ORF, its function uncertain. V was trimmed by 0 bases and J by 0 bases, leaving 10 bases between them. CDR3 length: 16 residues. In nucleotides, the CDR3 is TGTGCCAGCAGCTTGGTTGCGGGGGGCTCTGGAAACACCATATATTTT. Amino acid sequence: CASSLVAGGSGNTIYF.

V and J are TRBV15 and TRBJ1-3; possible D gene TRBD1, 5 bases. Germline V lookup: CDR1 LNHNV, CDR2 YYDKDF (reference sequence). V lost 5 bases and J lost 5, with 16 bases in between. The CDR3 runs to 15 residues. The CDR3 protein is CATSPGGGARNTIYF. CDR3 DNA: TGTGCCACCAGCCCGGGCGGGGGAGCCCGAAACACCATATATTTT.

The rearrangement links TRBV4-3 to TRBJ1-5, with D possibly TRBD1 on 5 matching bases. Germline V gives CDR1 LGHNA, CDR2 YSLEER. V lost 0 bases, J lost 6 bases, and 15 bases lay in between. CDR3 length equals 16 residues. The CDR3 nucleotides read TGCGCCAGCAGCCAAGATCGGTGGGGGGTCGGTCAGCCCCAGCATTTT. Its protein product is CASSQDRWGVGQPQHF.

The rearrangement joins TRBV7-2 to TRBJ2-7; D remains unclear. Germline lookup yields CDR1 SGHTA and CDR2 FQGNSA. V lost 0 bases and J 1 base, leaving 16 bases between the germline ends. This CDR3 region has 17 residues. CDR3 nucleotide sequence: TGTGCCAGCAGCTTAGCGACGGGTGGTCTACATTCCTACGAGCAGTACTTC. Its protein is CASSLATGGLHSYEQYF.

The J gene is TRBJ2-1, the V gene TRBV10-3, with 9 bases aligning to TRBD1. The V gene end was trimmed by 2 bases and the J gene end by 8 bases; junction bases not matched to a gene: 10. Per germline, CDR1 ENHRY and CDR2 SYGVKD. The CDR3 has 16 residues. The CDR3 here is CAISEVPGQGRDEQFF. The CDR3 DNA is TGTGCCATCAGTGAGGTCCCCGGACAGGGGAGGGATGAGCAGTTCTTC.

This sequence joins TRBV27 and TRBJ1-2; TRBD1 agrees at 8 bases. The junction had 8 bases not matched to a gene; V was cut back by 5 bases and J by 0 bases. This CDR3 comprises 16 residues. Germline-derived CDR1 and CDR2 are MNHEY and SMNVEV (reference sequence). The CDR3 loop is CASSISGGASNYGYTF. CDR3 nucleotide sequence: TGTGCCAGCAGTATCTCAGGGGGCGCGTCTAACTATGGCTACACCTTC.

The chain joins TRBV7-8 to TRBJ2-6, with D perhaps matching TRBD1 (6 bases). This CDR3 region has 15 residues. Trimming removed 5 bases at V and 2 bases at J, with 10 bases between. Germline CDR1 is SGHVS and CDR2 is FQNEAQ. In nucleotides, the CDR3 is TGTGCCAGCAGCAAACAGGGAACTGGGGCCAACGTCCTGACTTTC. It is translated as CASSKQGTGANVLTF.

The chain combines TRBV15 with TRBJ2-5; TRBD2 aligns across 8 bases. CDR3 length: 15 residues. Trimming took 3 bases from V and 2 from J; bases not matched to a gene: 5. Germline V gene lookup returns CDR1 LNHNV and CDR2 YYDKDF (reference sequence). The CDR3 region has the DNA TGTGCCACCAGCAGTCGGGGGGGCGTACAAGAGACCCAGTACTTC. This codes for CATSSRGGVQETQYF.

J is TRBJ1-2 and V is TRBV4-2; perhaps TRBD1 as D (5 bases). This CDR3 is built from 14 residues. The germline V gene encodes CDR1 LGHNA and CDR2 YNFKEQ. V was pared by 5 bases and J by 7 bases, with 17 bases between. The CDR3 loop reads CASSAAGRAAGYTF. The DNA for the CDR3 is TGTGCCAGCAGCGCAGCCGGCAGGGCAGCTGGCTACACCTTC.

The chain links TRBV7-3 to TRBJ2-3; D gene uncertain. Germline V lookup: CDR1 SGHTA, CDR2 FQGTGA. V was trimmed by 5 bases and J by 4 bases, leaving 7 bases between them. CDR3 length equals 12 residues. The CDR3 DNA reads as TGTGCCAGCAGCCCCCAGGCAGATACGCAGTATTTT. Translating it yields CASSPQADTQYF.

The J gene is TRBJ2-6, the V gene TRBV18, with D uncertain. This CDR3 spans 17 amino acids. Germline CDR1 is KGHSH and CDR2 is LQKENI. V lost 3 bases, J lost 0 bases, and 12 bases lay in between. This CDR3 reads CASSPQETTSGANVLTF. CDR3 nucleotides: TGTGCCAGCTCACCTCAGGAAACAACCTCTGGGGCCAACGTCCTGACTTTC.

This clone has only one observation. The CDR3 DNA sequence: TGTGCCAGCAGCCCGGGACTAGCGGGATTCAATGAGCAGTTCTTC. Translating gives CASSPGLAGFNEQFF. The V call is TRBV27, the J call TRBJ2-1; 13 bases map to TRBD2. V dropped 6 bases and J dropped 6; count of bases not matched to a gene: 5. Germline loops: CDR1 MNHEY, CDR2 SMNVEV (reference sequence). This CDR3 has 15 amino acids.